This T cell receptor beta chain was recovered during a study of radiotherapy plus CTLA-4 blockade in lung cancer. Overall study findings and caveats: In blood, tumor-derived TCR clones expanded after radiotherapy plus ipilimumab.

Looked up from germline, CDR1 is MGHDK and CDR2 is SYGVNS. This CDR3 has 12 amino acids. V lost 4 bases and J 3 bases, leaving 4 bases between the germline ends. Focal radiation was given together with CTLA-4 blockade (ipilimumab) to patients with chemo-refractory metastatic non-small-cell lung cancer. Assay: immunoSEQ multiplex PCR; the TCRdb copy retains only in-frame clones and omits some. The data hold tens of thousands of clones, with more than 70% observed a single time. Of note for this clone: Its specificity is not known.

This specimen consisted of peripheral blood, obtained from a patient treated with radiotherapy plus ipilimumab. This receptor was obtained from a human donor with non-small cell lung cancer who had stable disease on radiotherapy plus ipilimumab. The genes are TRBV25-1 and TRBJ1-3; no clear D gene. This CDR3 is CASSVVGNTIYF. Written as DNA, the CDR3 is TGTGCCAGCAGTGTAGTTGGAAACACCATATATTTT.